A single sample gave rise to the 8 T cell receptor beta chains below, sequenced in a study of cytomegalovirus exposure and HLA in healthy donors (TCRdb year 2017). Libraries came from the immunoSEQ multiplex PCR assay. For the multiplex PCR, a mixture combining 60 forward primers for TCR Vbeta segments and 13 reverse primers for TCR Jbeta segments was used. As stored in TCRdb, this immuneACCESS dataset retains in-frame rearrangements with V and J assigned. A fraction of the clones does not appear; measured against another copy, unresolved V genes explain less than half of the discrepancy, and the remainder lacks a known reason. Within this sample are roughly 200,000 clones, with around 79% of them counted one time only. Around 0.46% of the sample is in the top ten clones. Material: PBMCs. The receptors here all came from a woman aged 50 to 60 in good health and CMV-seronegative.

The table lists this clone with a count of one. The chain carries TRBV29-1 and TRBJ1-2; TRBD1 matches at 7 bases. This CDR3 is 18 amino acids long. In germline, CDR1 is SQVTM, CDR2 ANQGSEA. This chain's CDR3 is CGIANLHRGAGLGSGYTF. The CDR3 bases are TGCGGCATTGCGAACCTCCACAGGGGCGCGGGTCTGGGTAGCGGCTACACCTTC.

The CDR3: CAHSPAGENTDTQYF. The DNA for the CDR3 is TGTGCCCACAGCCCCGCAGGGGAAAACACAGATACGCAGTATTTT. The rearrangement links TRBV10-3 to TRBJ2-3; tentatively, D is TRBD1 (6 bases). Trimming left V 11 bases short and J 2 bases short, with 20 bases between. CDR3 length equals 15 residues. CDR1 is ENHRY and CDR2 is SYGVKD in the germline V gene.

The chain is built from TRBV5-6 and TRBJ2-7; 8 bases are a match to TRBD1. Unmatched junction bases numbered 13, after V lost 4 bases and J lost 4 bases. The V gene's germline CDR1 is SGHDT and CDR2 YYEEEE. The CDR3 has 16 residues. The DNA for the CDR3 is TGTGCCAGCAGCCAGAACCCGGGACAGGTGATTTACGAGCAGTACTTC. Its translation: CASSQNPGQVIYEQYF.

The chain carries TRBV5-1 and TRBJ1-1; D unclear. V was trimmed by 5 bases and J by 2 bases, leaving 16 bases between them. The CDR3 spans 15 residues. Germline lookup yields CDR1 SGHRS and CDR2 YFSETQ. CDR3 nucleotides: TGCGCCAGCAGACCCCCGGGGTCAGCCAACACTGAAGCTTTCTTT. Protein sequence: CASRPPGSANTEAFF.

The table lists this clone with a count of one. This chain connects TRBV15 to TRBJ1-3; D is uncertain. V gave up 3 bases and J gave up 4 bases, with 7 bases separating them. The CDR3 consists of 13 residues. Germline assignment: CDR1 LNHNV and CDR2 YYDKDF (reference sequence). DNA for the CDR3: TGTGCCACCAGCAGGGGCCTAGGAAACACCATATATTTT. This sequence encodes CATSRGLGNTIYF. The whole variable domain, filled in from reference TRBV15 and TRBJ1-3, reads DAMVIQNPRYQVTQFGKPVTLSCSQTLNHNVMYWYQQKSSQAPKLLFHYYDKDFNNEADTPDNFQSRRPNTSFCFLDIRSPGLGDTAMYLCATSRGLGNTIYFGEGSWLTVV.

V is TRBV6-6 and J is TRBJ1-4; TRBD1 agrees at 8 bases. The length of the CDR3 is 14 residues. Germline V CDR1 and CDR2: MNHNY, SVGAGI (reference sequence). The V gene end was trimmed by 6 bases and the J gene end by 7 bases; junction bases not matched to a gene: 7. The CDR3 loop is CASSSDRAGEKLFF. CDR3 DNA sequence: TGTGCCAGCAGCTCGGACAGGGCCGGTGAAAAACTGTTTTTT.

V and J are TRBV2 and TRBJ2-3; D not resolved. Germline V gene data show CDR1 as SNHLY and CDR2 as FYNNEI. The CDR3 runs 12 residues. Trimming took off 7 bases at V and 6 bases at J, with 11 bases between the two ends. CDR3 region: CASTPQLDTQYF. CDR3 DNA: TGTGCCAGCACCCCGCAGTTGGATACGCAGTATTTT.

The chain uses TRBV7-6 and TRBJ2-5; 7 bases match TRBD2. The V segment lost 0 bases and the J segment 5 bases; nucleotides outside the gene matches: 6. CDR1 and CDR2 from the germline V gene are SGHVS and FNYEAQ. The CDR3 is made up of 15 amino acids. CDR3 sequence (DNA): TGTGCCAGCAGCTTAGCCCTAGCGGCCGTGGAGACCCAGTACTTC. This encodes CASSLALAAVETQYF.